This T cell receptor beta chain appears in the sequencing data of a study of blood T cell repertoires in COVID-19. In the study overall: Italy, Spain and the United States were the sources of the convalescent and acute COVID-19 samples. The cDNA or gDNA used as material had been derived from T cells, B-cell-depleted T cells, or PBMCs.

TCRdb keeps only in-frame clones here, not all; method: immunoSEQ multiplex PCR. The sample lists about 170,000 clones, around 83% occurring once. This CDR3 is built from 15 residues. Germline loops: CDR1 SGHNT, CDR2 YENEEA. With V trimmed by 5 bases and J by 5 bases, 10 bases remained unmatched. Sequencing used peripheral blood. The rearrangement links TRBV11-3 to TRBJ2-5; 8 bases agree with TRBD2. This sequence originates from a woman aged 70-85 years who had recovered from COVID-19. CDR3 coding DNA: TGTGCCAGCAGCCCCAGGCGGGGGGCTGGGGAGACCCAGTACTTC. As protein: CASSPRRGAGETQYF.